These T cell receptor beta chains were read from a single sample in a study of early T cells in non-severe SARS-CoV-2 infection. TCRdb fed the 5' RACE reads into MiXCR, producing one record per CDR3 protein. The table has tens of thousands of distinct CDR3 sequences, about 9.7% seen once; the top ten hold around 4%. Sequencing was carried out using whole blood. These TCRs come from an adult who was a healthcare worker with PCR-confirmed SARS-CoV-2 infection or an uninfected control (not recorded which). Each CDR3 is given with its conserved first and last residue. Fields, in order: clone size, V gene, D gene, J gene, CDR3 protein, CDR3 DNA. The D gene is left open where the match is weak. A row's size may be missing; if present it is once, few, many or a size class.

size: many; V: TRBV2; D: -; J: TRBJ1-6; CDR3: CASSGLSSYNSPLHF; DNA: TGTGCCAGCAGCGGACTTAGCTCCTATAATTCACCCCTCCACTTT
size: few; V: TRBV29-1; D: -; J: TRBJ2-5; CDR3: CSVGWGETQYF; DNA: TGCAGCGTTGGATGGGGGGAGACCCAGTACTTC
size: -; V: TRBV6-1; D: -; J: TRBJ1-5; CDR3: CASSEEDSLYNQPQHF; DNA: TGTGCCAGCAGTGAAGAGGACAGCCTCTACAATCAGCCCCAGCATTTT
size: many; V: TRBV10-3; D: -; J: TRBJ2-7; CDR3: CAIRVAQGGEQYF; DNA: TGTGCCATCAGGGTCGCGCAGGGGGGCGAGCAGTACTTC
size: many; V: TRBV20-1; D: -; J: TRBJ2-1; CDR3: CSARDLVPRFYNEQFF; DNA: TGCAGTGCTAGAGATCTAGTCCCTCGATTTTACAATGAGCAGTTCTTC
size: many; V: TRBV7-2; D: -; J: TRBJ1-1; CDR3: CASSSYQDTTEAFF; DNA: TGTGCCAGCAGCTCATACCAGGACACTACTGAAGCTTTCTTT
size: -; V: TRBV20-1; D: -; J: TRBJ1-2; CDR3: CSAKVRSSNYGYTF; DNA: TGCAGTGCTAAAGTCCGCAGCTCTAACTATGGCTACACCTTC
size: -; V: TRBV5-1; D: -; J: TRBJ1-1; CDR3: CASSFGPSMNTEAFF; DNA: TGCGCCAGCAGCTTCGGACCGAGTATGAACACTGAAGCTTTCTTT
size: many; V: TRBV10-3; D: -; J: TRBJ2-5; CDR3: CAISESNFQETQYF; DNA: TGTGCCATCAGTGAGTCCAACTTCCAAGAGACCCAGTACTTC
size: many; V: TRBV20-1; D: -; J: TRBJ2-1; CDR3: CSARKAGSYNEQFF; DNA: TGCAGTGCTAGAAAAGCCGGATCCTACAATGAGCAGTTCTTC
size: few; V: TRBV7-2; D: TRBD1; J: TRBJ2-1; CDR3: CASSDMTGNSYNEQFF; DNA: TGTGCCAGCAGCGATATGACAGGGAACTCCTACAATGAGCAGTTCTTC
size: many; V: TRBV20-1; D: TRBD1; J: TRBJ1-2; CDR3: CSVEPPGTDYGYTF; DNA: TGCAGTGTTGAACCCCCCGGGACAGATTATGGCTACACCTTC
size: many; V: TRBV30; D: -; J: TRBJ2-3; CDR3: CAWSATDTQYF; DNA: TGTGCCTGGAGTGCAACAGATACGCAGTATTTT
size: many; V: TRBV6-5; D: TRBD2; J: TRBJ2-5; CDR3: CASSRRLAGGRETQYF; DNA: TGTGCCAGCAGTCGCCGACTAGCGGGAGGGCGTGAGACCCAGTACTTC
size: many; V: TRBV3-1; D: -; J: TRBJ1-4; CDR3: CASSQSSEKLFF; DNA: TGTGCCAGCAGCCAATCGTCTGAAAAACTGTTTTTT
size: many; V: TRBV5-1; D: -; J: TRBJ2-3; CDR3: CASSAVARGTDTQYF; DNA: TGCGCCAGCAGCGCCGTGGCCCGGGGCACAGATACGCAGTATTTT
size: few; V: TRBV9; D: -; J: TRBJ2-5; CDR3: CASSVAEGSQETQYF; DNA: TGTGCCAGCAGCGTAGCGGAGGGAAGCCAAGAGACCCAGTACTTC
size: -; V: TRBV18; D: TRBD1; J: TRBJ2-3; CDR3: CASSRGQVDTDTQYF; DNA: TGTGCCAGCTCACGGGGACAGGTGGACACAGATACGCAGTATTTT
size: many; V: TRBV11-2; D: -; J: TRBJ2-1; CDR3: CASSLRGSGYHNEQFF; DNA: TGTGCCAGCAGCTTACGGGGGAGCGGGTATCACAATGAGCAGTTCTTC
size: many; V: TRBV24-1; D: -; J: TRBJ2-5; CDR3: CATSVGAGETQYF; DNA: TGTGCCACCAGTGTGGGGGCCGGAGAGACCCAGTACTTC
size: -; V: TRBV10-3; D: TRBD2; J: TRBJ2-5; CDR3: CAIKRAGGGQETQYF; DNA: TGTGCCATCAAGCGAGCGGGGGGAGGTCAAGAGACCCAGTACTTC
size: -; V: TRBV28; D: -; J: TRBJ1-1; CDR3: CASSLPLGAEAFF; DNA: TGTGCCAGCAGTTTGCCACTCGGGGCCGAAGCTTTCTTT
size: -; V: TRBV6-6; D: TRBD1; J: TRBJ1-6; CDR3: CASSRGQINSPLHF; DNA: TGTGCCAGCAGCCGGGGACAGATTAATTCACCCCTCCACTTT
size: -; V: TRBV5-4; D: TRBD2; J: TRBJ2-3; CDR3: CASSFTSGDTQYF; DNA: TGTGCCAGCAGCTTCACTAGCGGAGATACGCAGTATTTT
size: -; V: TRBV4-1; D: TRBD1; J: TRBJ2-7; CDR3: CASSLRQGDEQYF; DNA: TGCGCCAGCAGCTTACGACAGGGGGACGAGCAGTACTTC
size: few; V: TRBV5-1; D: -; J: TRBJ2-5; CDR3: CASSLQRSQETQYF; DNA: TGCGCCAGCAGCCTACAGCGGAGCCAAGAGACCCAGTACTTC
size: many; V: TRBV20-1; D: -; J: TRBJ1-6; CDR3: CSATGTSNSPLHF; DNA: TGCAGTGCTACCGGGACATCCAATTCACCCCTCCACTTT
size: -; V: TRBV18; D: TRBD1; J: TRBJ2-1; CDR3: CASSPGTDYYNEQFF; DNA: TGTGCCAGCAGTCCCGGGACAGACTACTACAATGAGCAGTTCTTC
size: many; V: TRBV27; D: TRBD1; J: TRBJ1-2; CDR3: CASSPRGQMIYGYTF; DNA: TGTGCCAGCAGTCCACGGGGACAGATGATCTATGGCTACACCTTC
size: many; V: TRBV20-1; D: TRBD1; J: TRBJ2-1; CDR3: CSARDLRGHYNEQFF; DNA: TGCAGTGCTAGAGATCTCAGGGGGCACTACAATGAGCAGTTCTTC
size: many; V: TRBV20-1; D: -; J: TRBJ2-2; CDR3: CSAESTDTGELFF; DNA: TGCAGTGCTGAGTCGACGGACACCGGGGAGCTGTTTTTT
size: few; V: TRBV20-1; D: TRBD1; J: TRBJ2-6; CDR3: CSASGRQGAPGANVLTF; DNA: TGCAGTGCTAGCGGGCGGCAGGGGGCCCCTGGGGCCAACGTCCTGACTTTC
size: many; V: TRBV27; D: -; J: TRBJ2-4; CDR3: CASSSQGVGIQYF; DNA: TGTGCCAGCAGTTCACAGGGCGTCGGCATTCAGTACTTC
size: many; V: TRBV6-1; D: TRBD2; J: TRBJ2-7; CDR3: CASSESPSGGPYEQYF; DNA: TGTGCCAGCAGTGAATCCCCTAGCGGGGGGCCGTACGAGCAGTACTTC
size: many; V: TRBV6-5; D: TRBD1; J: TRBJ1-2; CDR3: CASSRQGKSGTYGYTF; DNA: TGTGCCAGCAGTCGACAGGGGAAGTCCGGGACCTATGGCTACACCTTC
size: few; V: TRBV9; D: TRBD2; J: TRBJ2-1; CDR3: CASSADPSTNRAGASYNEQFF; DNA: TGTGCCAGCAGCGCGGACCCATCCACCAACCGAGCGGGAGCTTCCTACAATGAGCAGTTCTTC
size: few; V: TRBV29-1; D: TRBD2; J: TRBJ2-7; CDR3: CSVVTSGIYEQYF; DNA: TGCAGCGTTGTGACTAGCGGAATCTACGAGCAGTACTTC
size: -; V: TRBV5-1; D: -; J: TRBJ1-3; CDR3: CASSPTETGNTIYF; DNA: TGCGCCAGCAGTCCGACAGAGACTGGAAACACCATATATTTT
size: many; V: TRBV6-1; D: -; J: TRBJ2-1; CDR3: CASSGTLSYNEQFF; DNA: TGTGCCAGCAGCGGGACTCTCTCCTACAATGAGCAGTTCTTC
size: once; V: TRBV10-3; D: -; J: TRBJ1-2; CDR3: CAIQQGYGYTF; DNA: TGTGCCATCCAACAGGGCTATGGCTACACCTTC
size: -; V: TRBV12-3/TRBV12-4; D: TRBD1; J: TRBJ1-2; CDR3: CASSTGDREVYGYTF; DNA: TGTGCCAGCAGTACCGGGGACAGGGAGGTCTATGGCTACACCTTC
size: many; V: TRBV24-1; D: -; J: TRBJ2-7; CDR3: CATSELRDGAYEQYF; DNA: TGTGCCACCAGTGAGCTCCGGGACGGAGCCTACGAGCAGTACTTC
size: -; V: TRBV7-9; D: TRBD2; J: TRBJ2-1; CDR3: CATTLAGVHNEQFF; DNA: TGTGCCACCACCCTAGCGGGAGTCCACAATGAGCAGTTCTTC
size: few; V: TRBV12-3/TRBV12-4; D: TRBD1; J: TRBJ1-2; CDR3: CASRPGTGHYGYTF; DNA: TGTGCCAGCAGGCCCGGGACAGGTCACTATGGCTACACCTTC
size: many; V: TRBV13; D: -; J: TRBJ2-2; CDR3: CASSFVRAGELFF; DNA: TGTGCCAGCAGCTTCGTGAGGGCCGGGGAGCTGTTTTTT